Listed below are T cell receptor beta chains from one sample, sequenced in a study of beta chain features in type 1 diabetes. Here immunoSEQ multiplex PCR was the method, and the copy in TCRdb shows in-frame clones only, minus some. Of about half a million clones in the sample, approximately 28% were seen once. What was sequenced was naive CD4+ T cells from blood. The receptors originated from a man between 18 and 29 years old in good health. CDR3s include the opening cysteine and the closing phenylalanine or tryptophan. The order of the fields is clone size, V gene, CDR3 protein. Some rows mark clone size as missing; the rest say once, few, many or name a class of expanded clone.

>-|TRBV7-8
CASSLVGGSQETQYF
>-|TRBV9
CASSPRQLATNEKLFF
>-|TRBV11-2
CASRQVTGELFF
>-|TRBV7-3
CASSPEASGTYEQYF
>few|TRBV5-1
CASSLQVQGAGELFF
>-|TRBV29-1
CSVWRLGTSGTPYEQYF
>-|TRBV12-5
CASGFKEGLAKNIQYF
>-|TRBV5-1
CASSLGGAGANVLTF
>-|TRBV30
CAWSTRDTQYF
>-|TRBV4-3
CASSQVSNPRGTQYF
>-|TRBV29-1
CSVQTPPSGANVLTF
>few|TRBV2
CASSELSLAGYRTGGHANEQFF
>-|TRBV23-1
CASRTYRDYQSNTGELFF
>few|TRBV4-2
CASSASSYEQYF
>-|TRBV5-1
CASSLGSGNEQFF
>-|TRBV5-1
CASSALTDSYEQYF
>few|TRBV29-1
CSVARELAVWNEQFF
>few|TRBV5-1
CASSLLSPGNEKLFF
>few|TRBV7-6
CASSPIRGEDTQYF
>-|TRBV6-1
CASSGESKNIQYF
>-|TRBV7-2
CASSLRSGTEAFF
>few|TRBV29-1
CSGQGPTYEQYF
>once|TRBV7-2
CASSLGGGGRTLSYEQYF
>-|TRBV7-9
CASSSYRGLGYGYTF
>-|TRBV25-1
CASSGFSGRGEQYF
>-|TRBV6-5
CASSYSKQGAYEQYF
>few|TRBV7-2
CASNRAQETQYF
>-|TRBV5-1
CASSLAGPSYEQYF
>-|TRBV7-2
CASSLIPSGYPSYEQYF
>few|TRBV7-9
CASSSQGADTQYF
>-|TRBV9
CASSPLGAGSIETQYF
>-|TRBV5-4
CASVLAGGDGYTF
>few|TRBV6-1
CASGDSPSEQFF
>once|TRBV15
CATLAGPSYNEQFF
>-|TRBV7-2
CASSLAPNTEAFF
>few|TRBV11-3
CASSPRQGGETQYF
>-|TRBV29-1
CSVEPQGGERTDTQYF
>few|TRBV11-2
CASATGITETQYF
>few|TRBV9
CASSVGGSSTEAFF
>-|TRBV5-6
CASSSLRDYQETQYF
>-|TRBV7-9
CASSLIDEQYF
>few|TRBV13
CASSPQGQGYDTEAFF
>-|TRBV30
CAWSVRQGPAYGYTF
>-|TRBV29-1
CSVRPLNNEQFF
>-|TRBV18
CASSEGEDYGYTF
>-|TRBV7-8
CASSRQGPYNEQFF
>-|TRBV14
CASSQDRPGPTRETQYF
>-|TRBV30
CAWSGGTGENEKLFF
>-|TRBV7-6
CASSRGQGYEQFF
>few|TRBV5-1
CASSPDRGQETQYF
>-|TRBV7-2
CASSLERETQYF
>few|TRBV27
CASSLYASYSNEQFF
>few|TRBV29-1
CSAFPSRNEQFF
>few|TRBV5-1
CASSLPGDEQFF
>few|TRBV29-1
CSGTTGGNTIYF
>-|TRBV6-6
CASSYSREPQHF
>-|TRBV19
CATLKGGGYNEQFF